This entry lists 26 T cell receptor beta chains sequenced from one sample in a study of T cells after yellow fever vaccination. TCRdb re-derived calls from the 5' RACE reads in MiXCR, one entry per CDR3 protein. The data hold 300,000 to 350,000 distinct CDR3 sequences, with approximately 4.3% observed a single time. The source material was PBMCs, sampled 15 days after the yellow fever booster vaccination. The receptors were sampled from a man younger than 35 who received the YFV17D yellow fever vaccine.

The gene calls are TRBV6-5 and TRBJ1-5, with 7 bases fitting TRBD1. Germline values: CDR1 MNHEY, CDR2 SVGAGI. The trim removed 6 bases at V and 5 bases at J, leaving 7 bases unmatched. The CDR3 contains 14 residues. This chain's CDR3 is CASRSGTVDQPQHF. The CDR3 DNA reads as TGTGCCAGCAGGTCCGGGACAGTCGATCAGCCCCAGCATTTT.

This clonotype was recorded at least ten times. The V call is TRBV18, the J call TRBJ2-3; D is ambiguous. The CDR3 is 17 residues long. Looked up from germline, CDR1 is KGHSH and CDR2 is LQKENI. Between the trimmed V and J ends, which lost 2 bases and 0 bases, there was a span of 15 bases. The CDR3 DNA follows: TGTGCCAGCTCACCAATGATGGGCACCTCTAGCACAGATACGCAGTATTTT. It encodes CASSPMMGTSSTDTQYF.

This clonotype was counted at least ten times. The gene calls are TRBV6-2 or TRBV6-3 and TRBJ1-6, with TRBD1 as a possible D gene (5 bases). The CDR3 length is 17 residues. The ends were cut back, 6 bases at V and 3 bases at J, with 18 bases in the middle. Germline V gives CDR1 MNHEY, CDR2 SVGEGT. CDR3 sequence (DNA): TGTGCCAGCAGCCGAAATCGGGACGGACGCTATAATTCACCCCTCCACTTT. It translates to CASSRNRDGRYNSPLHF.

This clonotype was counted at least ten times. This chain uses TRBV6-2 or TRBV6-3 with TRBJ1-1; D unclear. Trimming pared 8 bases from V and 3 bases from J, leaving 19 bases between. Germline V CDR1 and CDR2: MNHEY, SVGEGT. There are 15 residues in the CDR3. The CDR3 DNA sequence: TGTGCCAGCCTCTTTAGGGTTCGTATGGACACTGAAGCTTTCTTT. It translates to CASLFRVRMDTEAFF.

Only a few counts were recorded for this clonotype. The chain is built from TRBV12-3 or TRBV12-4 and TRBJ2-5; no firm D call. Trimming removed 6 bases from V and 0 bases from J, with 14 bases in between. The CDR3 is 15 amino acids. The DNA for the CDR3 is TGTGCCAGCAGCTGGGGTCGGACGGACCAAGAGACCCAGTACTTC. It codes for CASSWGRTDQETQYF.

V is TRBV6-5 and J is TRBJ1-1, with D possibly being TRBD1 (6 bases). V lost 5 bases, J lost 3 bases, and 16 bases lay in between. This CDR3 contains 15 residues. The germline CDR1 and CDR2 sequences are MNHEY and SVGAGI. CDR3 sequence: CASSPRGGRDTEAFF. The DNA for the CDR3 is TGTGCCAGCAGTCCCCGTGGGGGGCGAGACACTGAAGCTTTCTTT.

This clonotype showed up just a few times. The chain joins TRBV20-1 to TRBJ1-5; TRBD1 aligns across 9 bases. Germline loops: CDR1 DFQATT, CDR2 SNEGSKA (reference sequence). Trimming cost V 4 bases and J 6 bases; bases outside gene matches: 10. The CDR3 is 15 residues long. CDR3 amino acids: CSATRDRVGTQPQHF. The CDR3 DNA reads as TGCAGTGCTACCCGGGACAGGGTTGGTACTCAGCCCCAGCATTTT.

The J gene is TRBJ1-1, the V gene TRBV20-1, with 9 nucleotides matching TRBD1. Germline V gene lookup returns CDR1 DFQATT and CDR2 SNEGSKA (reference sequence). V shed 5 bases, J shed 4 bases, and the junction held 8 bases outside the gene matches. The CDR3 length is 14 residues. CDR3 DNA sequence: TGCAGTGCTGGTCACAGGGGGCGAAGCACTGAAGCTTTCTTT. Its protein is CSAGHRGRSTEAFF.

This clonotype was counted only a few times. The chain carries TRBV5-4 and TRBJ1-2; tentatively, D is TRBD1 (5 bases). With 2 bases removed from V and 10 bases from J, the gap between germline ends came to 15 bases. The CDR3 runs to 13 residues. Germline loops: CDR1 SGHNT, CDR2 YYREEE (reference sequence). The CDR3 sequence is CASSFGAGPTYTF. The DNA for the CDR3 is TGTGCCAGCAGCTTCGGGGCCGGTCCAACCTACACCTTC. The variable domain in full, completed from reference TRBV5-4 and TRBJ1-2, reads ETGVTQSPTHLIKTRGQQVTLRCSSQSGHNTVSWYQQALGQGPQFIFQYYREEENGRGNFPPRFSGLQFPNYSSELNVNALELDDSALYLCASSFGAGPTYTFGSGTRLTVV.

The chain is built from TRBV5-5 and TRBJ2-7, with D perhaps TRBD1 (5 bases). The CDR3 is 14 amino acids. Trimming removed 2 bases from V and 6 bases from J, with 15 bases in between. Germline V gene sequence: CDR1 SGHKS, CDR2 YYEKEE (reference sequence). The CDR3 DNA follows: TGTGCCAGCAGCTTACGGGCAGGGTCAGGCGAGCAGTACTTC. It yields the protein CASSLRAGSGEQYF. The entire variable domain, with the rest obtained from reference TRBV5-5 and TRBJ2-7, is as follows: DAGVTQSPTHLIKTRGQQVTLRCSPISGHKSVSWYQQVLGQGPQFIFQYYEKEERGRGNFPDRFSARQFPNYSSELNVNALLLGDSALYLCASSLRAGSGEQYFGPGTRLTVT.

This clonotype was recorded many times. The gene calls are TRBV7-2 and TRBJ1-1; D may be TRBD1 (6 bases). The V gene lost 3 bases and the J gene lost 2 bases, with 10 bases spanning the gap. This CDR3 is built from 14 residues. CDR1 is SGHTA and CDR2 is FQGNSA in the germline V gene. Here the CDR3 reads CASSFGTSNTEAFF. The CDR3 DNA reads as TGTGCCAGCAGCTTCGGGACATCAAACACTGAAGCTTTCTTT. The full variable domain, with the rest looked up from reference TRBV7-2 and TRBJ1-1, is GAGVSQSPSNKVTEKGKDVELRCDPISGHTALYWYRQSLGQGLEFLIYFQGNSAPDKSGLPSDRFSAERTGGSVSTLTIQRTQQEDSAVYLCASSFGTSNTEAFFGQGTRLTVV.

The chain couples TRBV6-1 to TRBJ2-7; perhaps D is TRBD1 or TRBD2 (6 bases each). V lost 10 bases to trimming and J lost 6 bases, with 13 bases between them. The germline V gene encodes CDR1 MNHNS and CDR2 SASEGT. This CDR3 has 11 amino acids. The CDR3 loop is CATLEGGEQYV. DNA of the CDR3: TGTGCCACCCTGGAGGGGGGCGAGCAGTACGTC.

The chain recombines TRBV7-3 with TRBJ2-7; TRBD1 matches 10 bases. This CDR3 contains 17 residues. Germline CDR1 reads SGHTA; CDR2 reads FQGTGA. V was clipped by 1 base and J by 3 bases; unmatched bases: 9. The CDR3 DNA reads TGTGCCAGCAGCTTAAGTCCGGTTGGGACAGGGGTCTACGAGCAGTACTTC. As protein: CASSLSPVGTGVYEQYF.

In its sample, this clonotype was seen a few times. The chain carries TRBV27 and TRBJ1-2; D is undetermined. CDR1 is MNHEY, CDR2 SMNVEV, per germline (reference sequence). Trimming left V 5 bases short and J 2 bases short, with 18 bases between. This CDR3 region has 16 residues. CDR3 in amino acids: CASSTRRVDLNYGYTF. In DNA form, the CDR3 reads TGTGCCAGCAGTACACGTCGGGTGGACCTCAACTATGGCTACACCTTC.

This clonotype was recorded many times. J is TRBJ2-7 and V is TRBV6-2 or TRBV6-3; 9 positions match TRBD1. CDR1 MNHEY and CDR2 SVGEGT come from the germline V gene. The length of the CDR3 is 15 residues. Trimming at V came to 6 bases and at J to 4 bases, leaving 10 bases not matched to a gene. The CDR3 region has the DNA TGTGCCAGCAGCCTGACAGGGGGATCGCGGTACGAGCAGTACTTC. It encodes CASSLTGGSRYEQYF.

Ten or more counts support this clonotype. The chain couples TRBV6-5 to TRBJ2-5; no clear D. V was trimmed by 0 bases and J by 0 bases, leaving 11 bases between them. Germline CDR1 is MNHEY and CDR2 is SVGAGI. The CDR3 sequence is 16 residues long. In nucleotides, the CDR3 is TGTGCCAGCAGTTACTCGGGCGCAGCCGACCAAGAGACCCAGTACTTC. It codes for CASSYSGAADQETQYF.

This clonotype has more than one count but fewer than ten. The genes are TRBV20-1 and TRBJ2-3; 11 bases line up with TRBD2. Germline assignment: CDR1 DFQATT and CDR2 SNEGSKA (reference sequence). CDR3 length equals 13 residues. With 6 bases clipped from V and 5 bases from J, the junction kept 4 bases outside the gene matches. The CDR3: CSAPTSGVDTQYF. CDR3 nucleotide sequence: TGCAGTGCACCGACTAGCGGGGTAGATACGCAGTATTTT.

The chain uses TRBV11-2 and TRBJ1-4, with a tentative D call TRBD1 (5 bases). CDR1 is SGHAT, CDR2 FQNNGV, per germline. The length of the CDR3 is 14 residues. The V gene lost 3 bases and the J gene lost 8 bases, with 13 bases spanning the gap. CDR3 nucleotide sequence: TGTGCCAGCAGCTTCAATTCGGGGGGGGAAAAACTGTTTTTT. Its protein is CASSFNSGGEKLFF.

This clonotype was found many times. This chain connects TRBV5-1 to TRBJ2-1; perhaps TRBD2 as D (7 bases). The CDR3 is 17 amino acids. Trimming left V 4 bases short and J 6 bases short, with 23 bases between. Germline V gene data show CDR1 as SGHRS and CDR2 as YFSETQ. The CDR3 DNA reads TGCGCCAGCAGCCCCAGCGGCCCGGGGGGCGTCTTCAATGAGCAGTTCTTC. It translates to CASSPSGPGGVFNEQFF.

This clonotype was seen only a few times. CDR3 sequence (DNA): TGTGCCAGCAGCTTACAGGGGTTATCCAATGAGCAGTTCTTC. Translation: CASSLQGLSNEQFF. The chain is built from TRBV7-2 and TRBJ2-1; TRBD1 might be the D (6 bases). Deletions cut 2 bases from V and 6 bases from J, with 11 bases between. The CDR3 loop spans 14 amino acids. Germline V gene lookup returns CDR1 SGHTA and CDR2 FQGNSA.

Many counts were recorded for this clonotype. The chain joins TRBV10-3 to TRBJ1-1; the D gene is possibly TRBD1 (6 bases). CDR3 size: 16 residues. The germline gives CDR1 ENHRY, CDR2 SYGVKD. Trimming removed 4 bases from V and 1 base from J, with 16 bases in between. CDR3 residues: CAISANVGGPNTEAFF. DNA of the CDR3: TGTGCCATCAGTGCTAATGTCGGGGGCCCGAACACTGAAGCTTTCTTT.

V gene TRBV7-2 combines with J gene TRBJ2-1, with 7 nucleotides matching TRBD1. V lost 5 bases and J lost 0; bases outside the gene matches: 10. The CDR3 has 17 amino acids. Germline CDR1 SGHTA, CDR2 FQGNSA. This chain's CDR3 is CASSPVRGRGSYNEQFF. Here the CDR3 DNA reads TGTGCCAGCAGCCCAGTCAGGGGGAGAGGCTCCTACAATGAGCAGTTCTTC.

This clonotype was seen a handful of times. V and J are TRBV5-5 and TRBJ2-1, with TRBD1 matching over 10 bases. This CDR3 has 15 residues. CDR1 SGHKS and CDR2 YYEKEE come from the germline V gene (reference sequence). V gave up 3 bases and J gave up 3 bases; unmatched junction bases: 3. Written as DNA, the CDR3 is TGTGCCAGCAGCTGGGACAGGGGTTTCTACAATGAGCAGTTCTTC. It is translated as CASSWDRGFYNEQFF.

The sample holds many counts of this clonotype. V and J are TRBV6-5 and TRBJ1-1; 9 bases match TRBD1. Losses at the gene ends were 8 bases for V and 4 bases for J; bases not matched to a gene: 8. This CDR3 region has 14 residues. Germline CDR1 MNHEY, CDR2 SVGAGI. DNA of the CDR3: TGTGCCAGCCTATCAGGGACAGGGCTCACTGAAGCTTTCTTT. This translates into CASLSGTGLTEAFF.

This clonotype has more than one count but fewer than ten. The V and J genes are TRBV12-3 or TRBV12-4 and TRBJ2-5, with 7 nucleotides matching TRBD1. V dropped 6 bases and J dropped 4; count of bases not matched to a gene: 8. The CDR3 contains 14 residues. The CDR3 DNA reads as TGTGCCAGCAGGAACACAGGGGCGGTAGAGACCCAGTACTTC. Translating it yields CASRNTGAVETQYF.

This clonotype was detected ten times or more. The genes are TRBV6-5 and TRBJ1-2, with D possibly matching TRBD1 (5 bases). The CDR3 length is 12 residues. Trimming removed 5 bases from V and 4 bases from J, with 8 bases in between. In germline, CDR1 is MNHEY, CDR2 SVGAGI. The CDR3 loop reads CASSGTGYGYTF. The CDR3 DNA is TGTGCCAGCAGTGGGACGGGCTATGGCTACACCTTC.